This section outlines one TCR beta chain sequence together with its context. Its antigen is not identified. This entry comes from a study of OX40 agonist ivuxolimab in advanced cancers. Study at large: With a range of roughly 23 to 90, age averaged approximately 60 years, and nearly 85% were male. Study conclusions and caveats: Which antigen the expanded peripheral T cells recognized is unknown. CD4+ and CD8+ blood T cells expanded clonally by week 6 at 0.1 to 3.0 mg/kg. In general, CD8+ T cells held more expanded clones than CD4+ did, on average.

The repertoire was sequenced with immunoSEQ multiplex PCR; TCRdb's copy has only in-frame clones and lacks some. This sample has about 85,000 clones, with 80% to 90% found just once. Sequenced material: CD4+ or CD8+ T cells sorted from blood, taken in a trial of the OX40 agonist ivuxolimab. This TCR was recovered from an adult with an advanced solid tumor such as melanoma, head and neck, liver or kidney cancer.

DNA for the CDR3: TGTGCCAGCTCACCCGATGCGGGGGCTGGAAACACCATATATTTT. Translated, it gives CASSPDAGAGNTIYF. This chain connects TRBV18 to TRBJ1-3, with a weak D call TRBD1 (5 bases). Germline-derived CDR1 and CDR2 are KGHSH and LQKENI. V was clipped by 3 bases and J by 2 bases, with 11 bases between them. This CDR3 comprises 15 residues.